This TCR beta chain appears in the sequencing data of a study of T cells after posttransplantation cyclophosphamide. Study-level points and caveats: TRB overlap between skin or GI tissue T cells and blood was limited.

This CDR3 has 13 residues. Trimming left V 7 bases short and J 5 bases short, with 14 bases between. Germline CDR1 reads SNHLY; CDR2 reads FYNNEI. About this clone: Its cognate antigen is unknown.

Profiling relied on immunoSEQ multiplex PCR, and the TCRdb table lists in-frame clones only, not all of them. The sample lists some 54,000 clones, around 94% occurring once. The receptor was isolated from a young woman in good health and a related stem cell transplant donor. V is TRBV2 and J is TRBJ2-5, with D maybe TRBD2 (5 bases). Sequencing input: PBMCs. CDR3 loop: CASNLDPGETQYF. The CDR3 DNA reads as TGTGCCAGCAACCTGGATCCGGGGGAGACCCAGTACTTC.